The TCR beta chain described here comes from a study of blood T cell repertoires in COVID-19. Study summary: Sites across the United States, Italy and Spain contributed samples from acute and convalescent COVID-19. PBMCs, B-cell-depleted T cells, or T cells provided the cDNA or gDNA that made up the material.

The CDR3 is made up of 14 amino acids. Trimming pared 3 bases from V and 4 bases from J, leaving 12 bases between. The germline V gene encodes CDR1 MDHEN and CDR2 SYDVKM. Libraries were prepared by immunoSEQ multiplex PCR; TCRdb keeps only in-frame clonotypes and omits some of them. The sample yields more than 85,000 clones, roughly 87% seen once. The receptor comes from an older woman with acute or convalescent COVID-19. Sample: peripheral blood. The chain is built from TRBV28 and TRBJ1-1; weak D call: TRBD1 (5 bases). DNA of the CDR3: TGTGCCAGCAGTTTCCTCAGGGTCGGCACTGAAGCTTTCTTT. As protein: CASSFLRVGTEAFF.